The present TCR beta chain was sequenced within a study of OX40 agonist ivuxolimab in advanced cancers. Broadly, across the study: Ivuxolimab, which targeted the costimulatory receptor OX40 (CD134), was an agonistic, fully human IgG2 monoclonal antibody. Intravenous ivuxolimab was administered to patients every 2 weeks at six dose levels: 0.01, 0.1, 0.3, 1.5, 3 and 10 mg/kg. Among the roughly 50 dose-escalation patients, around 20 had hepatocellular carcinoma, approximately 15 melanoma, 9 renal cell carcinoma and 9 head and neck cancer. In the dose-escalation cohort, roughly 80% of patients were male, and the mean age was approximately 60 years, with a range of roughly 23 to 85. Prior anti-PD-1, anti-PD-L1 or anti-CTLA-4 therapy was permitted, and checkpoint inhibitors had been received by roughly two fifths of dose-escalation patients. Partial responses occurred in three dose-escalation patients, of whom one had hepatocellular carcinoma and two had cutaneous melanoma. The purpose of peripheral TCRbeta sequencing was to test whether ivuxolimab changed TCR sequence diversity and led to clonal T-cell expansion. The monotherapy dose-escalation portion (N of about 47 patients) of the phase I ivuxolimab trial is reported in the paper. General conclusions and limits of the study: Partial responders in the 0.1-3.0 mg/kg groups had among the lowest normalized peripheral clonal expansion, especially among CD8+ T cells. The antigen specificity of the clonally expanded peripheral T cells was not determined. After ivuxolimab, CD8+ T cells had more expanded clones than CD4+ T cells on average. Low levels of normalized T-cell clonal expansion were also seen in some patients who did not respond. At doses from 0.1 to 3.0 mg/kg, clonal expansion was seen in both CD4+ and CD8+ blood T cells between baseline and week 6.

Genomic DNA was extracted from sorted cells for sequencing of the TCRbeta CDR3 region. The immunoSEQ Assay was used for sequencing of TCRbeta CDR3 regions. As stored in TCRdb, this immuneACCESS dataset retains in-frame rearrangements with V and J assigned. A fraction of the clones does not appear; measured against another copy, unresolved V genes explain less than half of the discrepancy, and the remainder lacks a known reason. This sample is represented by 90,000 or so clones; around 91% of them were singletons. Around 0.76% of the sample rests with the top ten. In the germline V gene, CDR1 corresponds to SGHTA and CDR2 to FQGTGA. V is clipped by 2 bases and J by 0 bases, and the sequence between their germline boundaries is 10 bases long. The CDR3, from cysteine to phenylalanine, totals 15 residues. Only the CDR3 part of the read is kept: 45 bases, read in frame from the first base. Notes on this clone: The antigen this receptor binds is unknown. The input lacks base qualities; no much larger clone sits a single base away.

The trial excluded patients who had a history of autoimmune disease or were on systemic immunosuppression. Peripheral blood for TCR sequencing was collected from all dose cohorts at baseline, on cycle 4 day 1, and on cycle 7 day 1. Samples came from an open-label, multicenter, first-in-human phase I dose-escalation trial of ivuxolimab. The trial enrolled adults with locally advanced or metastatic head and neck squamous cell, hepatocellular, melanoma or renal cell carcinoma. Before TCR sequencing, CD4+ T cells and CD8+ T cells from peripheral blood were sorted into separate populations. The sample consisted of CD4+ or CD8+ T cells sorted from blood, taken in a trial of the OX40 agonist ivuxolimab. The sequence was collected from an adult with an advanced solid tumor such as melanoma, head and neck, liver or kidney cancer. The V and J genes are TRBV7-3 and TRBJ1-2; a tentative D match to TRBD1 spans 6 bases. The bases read TGTGCCAGCAGCTTATCTGGGGGCTCTAACTATGGCTACACCTTC. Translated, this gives CASSLSGGSNYGYTF.